The entry below gives a single TCR beta chain sequence along with its context. Its antigen is currently unknown. The use of a sample-barcoded 5' primer and a J-beta primer mix characterized a second PCR of about 6 to 11 cycles. A single record per CDR3 protein comes from TCRdb applying MiXCR to the 5' RACE reads. Of 1,800,000 or so distinct CDR3 sequences listed, approximately 39% are singletons. CDR1 is SNHLY and CDR2 is FYNNEI in the germline V gene. V was cut by 6 bases and J by 4 bases, with 21 bases left in between. The CDR3 is made up of 16 amino acids. This sample stems from a study of blood T cells in healthy people across ages. Whole-study results and caveats: Investigators treated diversity estimates from one million T cells as underestimates.

Sequenced: blood. V gene TRBV2 combines with J gene TRBJ1-2; a weak D match, TRBD1 (5 bases). This clonotype was obtained from a human donor in good health. CDR3 sequence reads: CASSPRVGGRGYGYTF. CDR3 nucleotides: TGTGCCAGCAGCCCCCGGGTGGGGGGAAGGGGCTATGGCTACACCTTC.